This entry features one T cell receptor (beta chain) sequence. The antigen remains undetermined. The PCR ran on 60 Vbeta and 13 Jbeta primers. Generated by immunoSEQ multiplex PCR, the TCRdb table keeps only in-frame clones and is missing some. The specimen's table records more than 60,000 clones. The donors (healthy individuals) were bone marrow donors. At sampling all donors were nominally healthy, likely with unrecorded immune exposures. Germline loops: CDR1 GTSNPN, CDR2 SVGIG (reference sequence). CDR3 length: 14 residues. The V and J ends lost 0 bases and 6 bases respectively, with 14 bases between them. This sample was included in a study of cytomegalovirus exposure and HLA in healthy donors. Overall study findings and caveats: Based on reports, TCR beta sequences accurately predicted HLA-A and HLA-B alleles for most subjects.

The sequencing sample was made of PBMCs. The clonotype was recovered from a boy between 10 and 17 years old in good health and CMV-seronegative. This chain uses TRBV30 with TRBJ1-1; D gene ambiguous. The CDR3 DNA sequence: TGTGCCTGGAGTGTTTCAGGATCAGGTTCTGAAGCTTTCTTT. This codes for CAWSVSGSGSEAFF.